This T cell receptor (beta chain) was sequenced during a study of CD4 T cells in relation to SARS-CoV-2 and coronaviruses. Overall study: Negative control cultures got HIV-1 Nef peptides or no peptide. Crossreactive spike epitopes shared across donors were mapped to their HLA restriction.

From germline, CDR1 is SGHTA and CDR2 FQGTGA. The V segment lost 5 bases and the J segment 2 bases; nucleotides outside the gene matches: 3. The CDR3 spans 14 residues. Only in-frame clones appear in the TCRdb table, and some are missing; sequencing was by immunoSEQ multiplex PCR. The sample has around 20,000 clones, roughly 77% seen once; the top ten hold around a quarter. Before the COVID-19 pandemic, during about 2010-2018, CD4+ T cells were taken from unexposed donors. Isolation of CD4+ T cells took place after nine to ten days in culture. In the case of this clone: The antigen is undetermined.

What was sequenced was CD4+ T cells from PBMCs, cultured in vitro. This TCR was sampled from a human donor in good health. The J gene is TRBJ2-1, the V gene TRBV7-3, with 7 bases that match TRBD2. Written as DNA, the CDR3 is TGTGCCAGCAGCGTGAGCGGGGCCTACAATGAGCAGTTCTTC. It translates to CASSVSGAYNEQFF.